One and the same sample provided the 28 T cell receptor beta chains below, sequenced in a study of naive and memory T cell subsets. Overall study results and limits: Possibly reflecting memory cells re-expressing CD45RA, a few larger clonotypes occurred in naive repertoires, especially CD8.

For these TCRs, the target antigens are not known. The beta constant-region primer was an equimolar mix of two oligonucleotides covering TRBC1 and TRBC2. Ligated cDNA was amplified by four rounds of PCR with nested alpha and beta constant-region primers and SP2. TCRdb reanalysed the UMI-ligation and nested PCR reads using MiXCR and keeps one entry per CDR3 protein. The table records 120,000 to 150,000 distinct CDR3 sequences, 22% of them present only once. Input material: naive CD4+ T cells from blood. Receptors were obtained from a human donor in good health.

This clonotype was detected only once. CDR3 bases: TGTGCCAGCTCACGGGGCGGGAGCCTTCACAATGAGCAGTTCTTC. Translated, it gives CASSRGGSLHNEQFF. V gene TRBV18 combines with J gene TRBJ2-1; 7 bases map to TRBD2. V was clipped by 4 bases and J by 5 bases; unmatched bases: 8. This CDR3 region has 15 residues. Germline lookup yields CDR1 KGHSH and CDR2 LQKENI. The variable domain in full, with the rest retrieved from reference TRBV18 and TRBJ2-1, is NAGVMQNPRHLVRRRGQEARLRCSPMKGHSHVYWYRQLPEEGLKFMVYLQKENIIDESGMPKERFSAEFPKEGPSILRIQQVVRGDSAAYFCASSRGGSLHNEQFFGPGTRLTVL.

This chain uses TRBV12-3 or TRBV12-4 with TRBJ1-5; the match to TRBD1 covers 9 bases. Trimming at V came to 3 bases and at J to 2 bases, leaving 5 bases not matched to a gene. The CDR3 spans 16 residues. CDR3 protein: CASSFGDRVGNQPQHF. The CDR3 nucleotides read TGTGCCAGCAGTTTCGGGGACAGGGTTGGCAATCAGCCCCAGCATTTT.

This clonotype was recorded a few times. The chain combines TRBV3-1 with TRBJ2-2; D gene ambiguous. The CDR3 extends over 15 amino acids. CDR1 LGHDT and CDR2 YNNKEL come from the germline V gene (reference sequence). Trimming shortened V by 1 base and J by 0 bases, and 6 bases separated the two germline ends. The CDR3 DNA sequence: TGTGCCAGCAGCCAAGTTGGAGCGAACACCGGGGAGCTGTTTTTT. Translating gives CASSQVGANTGELFF.

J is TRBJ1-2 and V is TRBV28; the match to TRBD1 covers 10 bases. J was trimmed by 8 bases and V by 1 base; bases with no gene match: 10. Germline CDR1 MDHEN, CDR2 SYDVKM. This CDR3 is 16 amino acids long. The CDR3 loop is CASSLLPGQGKGGYTF. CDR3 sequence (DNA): TGTGCCAGCAGTTTATTGCCGGGACAGGGGAAAGGAGGCTACACCTTC.

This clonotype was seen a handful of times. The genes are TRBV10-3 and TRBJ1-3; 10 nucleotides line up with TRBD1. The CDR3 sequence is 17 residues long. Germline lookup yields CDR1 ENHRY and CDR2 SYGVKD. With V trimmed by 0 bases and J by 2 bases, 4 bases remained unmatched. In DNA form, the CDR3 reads TGTGCCATCAGTGAGTCGAGACAGGGGGCAGCTGGAAACACCATATATTTT. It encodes CAISESRQGAAGNTIYF.

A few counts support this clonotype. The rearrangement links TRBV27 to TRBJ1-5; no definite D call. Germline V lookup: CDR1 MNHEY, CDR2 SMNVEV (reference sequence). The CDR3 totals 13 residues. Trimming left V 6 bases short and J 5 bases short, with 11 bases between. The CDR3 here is CASSFSRDQPQHF. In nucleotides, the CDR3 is TGTGCCAGCAGCTTTTCTAGGGATCAGCCCCAGCATTTT.

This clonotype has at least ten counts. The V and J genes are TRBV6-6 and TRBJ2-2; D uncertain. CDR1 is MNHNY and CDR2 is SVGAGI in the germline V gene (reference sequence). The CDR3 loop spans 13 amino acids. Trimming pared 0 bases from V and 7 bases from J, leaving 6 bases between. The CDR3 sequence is CASSYSEVGELFF. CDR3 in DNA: TGTGCCAGCAGTTACTCTGAGGTCGGGGAGCTGTTTTTT.

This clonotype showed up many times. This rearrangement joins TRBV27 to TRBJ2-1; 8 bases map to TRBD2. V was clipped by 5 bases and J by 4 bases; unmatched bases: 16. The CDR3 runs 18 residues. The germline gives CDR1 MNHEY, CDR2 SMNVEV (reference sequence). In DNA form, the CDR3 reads TGTGCCAGCAGTCCGCGACTAGCGCGAGGCCTTTTGTACAATGAGCAGTTCTTC. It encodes CASSPRLARGLLYNEQFF.

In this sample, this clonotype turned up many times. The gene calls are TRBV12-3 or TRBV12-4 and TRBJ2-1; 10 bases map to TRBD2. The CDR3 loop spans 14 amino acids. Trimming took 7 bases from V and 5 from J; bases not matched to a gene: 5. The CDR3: CASTTLAGNNEQFF. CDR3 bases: TGTGCCAGCACCACACTAGCGGGGAACAATGAGCAGTTCTTC.

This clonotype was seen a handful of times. The CDR3 nucleotides are TGTGCCAGCAGTCGGGACCCAGCCTACGAGCAGTACTTC. This sequence encodes CASSRDPAYEQYF. This rearrangement joins TRBV12-3 or TRBV12-4 to TRBJ2-7; TRBD1 or TRBD2 may be the D gene (5 bases each). This CDR3 region has 13 residues. V lost 5 bases to trimming and J lost 2 bases, with 10 bases between them.

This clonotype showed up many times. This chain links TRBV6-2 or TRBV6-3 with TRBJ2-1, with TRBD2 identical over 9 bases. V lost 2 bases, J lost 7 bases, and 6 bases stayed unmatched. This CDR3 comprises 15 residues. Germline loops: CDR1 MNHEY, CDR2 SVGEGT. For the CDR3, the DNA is TGTGCCAGCAGTTACGAACTAGCGGGTAATAATGAGCAGTTCTTC. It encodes CASSYELAGNNEQFF.

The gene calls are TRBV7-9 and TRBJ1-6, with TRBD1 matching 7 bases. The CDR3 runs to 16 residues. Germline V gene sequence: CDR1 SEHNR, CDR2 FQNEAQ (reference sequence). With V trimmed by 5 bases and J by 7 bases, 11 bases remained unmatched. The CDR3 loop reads CASSPPGQEGNSPLHF. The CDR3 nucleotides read TGTGCCAGCAGCCCACCAGGACAGGAGGGGAATTCACCCCTCCACTTT.

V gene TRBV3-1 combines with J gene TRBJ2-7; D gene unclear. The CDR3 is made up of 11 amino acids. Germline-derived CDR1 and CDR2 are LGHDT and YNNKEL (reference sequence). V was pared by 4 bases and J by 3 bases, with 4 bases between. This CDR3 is CASSRVYEQYF. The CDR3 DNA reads TGTGCCAGCAGCCGGGTCTACGAGCAGTACTTC.

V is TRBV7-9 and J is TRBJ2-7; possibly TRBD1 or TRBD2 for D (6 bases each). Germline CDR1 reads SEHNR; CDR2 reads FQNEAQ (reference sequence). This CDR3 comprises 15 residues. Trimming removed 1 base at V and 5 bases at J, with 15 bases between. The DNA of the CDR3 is TGTGCCAGCAGCTTAGTCAGGGGACTTGCGGACGAGCAGTACTTC. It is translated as CASSLVRGLADEQYF.

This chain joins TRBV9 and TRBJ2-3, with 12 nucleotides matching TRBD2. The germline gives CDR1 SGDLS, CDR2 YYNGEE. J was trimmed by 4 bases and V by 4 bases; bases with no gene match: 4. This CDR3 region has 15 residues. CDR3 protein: CASSKLAGGADTQYF. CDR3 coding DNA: TGTGCCAGCAGCAAACTAGCGGGAGGAGCAGATACGCAGTATTTT.

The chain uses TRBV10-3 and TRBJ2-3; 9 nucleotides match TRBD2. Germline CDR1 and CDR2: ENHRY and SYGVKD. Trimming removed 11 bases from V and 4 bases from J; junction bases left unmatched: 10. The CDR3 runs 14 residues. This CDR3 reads CAAEAGGSADTQYF. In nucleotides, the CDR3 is TGTGCCGCGGAGGCGGGAGGGTCTGCAGATACGCAGTATTTT.

CDR3: CASSPPGLAGGGPYNEQFF. In DNA form, the CDR3 reads TGTGCCAGCTCACCACCGGGACTAGCGGGAGGGGGACCCTACAATGAGCAGTTCTTC. The gene calls are TRBV18 and TRBJ2-1; 16 bases map to TRBD2. CDR1 and CDR2 (germline): KGHSH, LQKENI. The CDR3 extends over 19 amino acids. With 0 bases clipped from V and 2 bases from J, the junction kept 4 bases outside the gene matches.

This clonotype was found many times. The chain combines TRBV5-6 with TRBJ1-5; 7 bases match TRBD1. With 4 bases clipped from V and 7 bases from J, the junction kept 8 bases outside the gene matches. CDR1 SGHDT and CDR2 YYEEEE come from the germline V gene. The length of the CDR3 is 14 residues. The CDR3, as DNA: TGTGCCAGCAGCCCAGGGGGGATCATACAGCCCCAGCATTTT. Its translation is CASSPGGIIQPQHF. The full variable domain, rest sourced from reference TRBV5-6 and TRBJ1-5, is DAGVTQSPTHLIKTRGQQVTLRCSPKSGHDTVSWYQQALGQGPQFIFQYYEEEERQRGNFPDRFSGHQFPNYSSELNVNALLLGDSALYLCASSPGGIIQPQHFGDGTRLSIL.

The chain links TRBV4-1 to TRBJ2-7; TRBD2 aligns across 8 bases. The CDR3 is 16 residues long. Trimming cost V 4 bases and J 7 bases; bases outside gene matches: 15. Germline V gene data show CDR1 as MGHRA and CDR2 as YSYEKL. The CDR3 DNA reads TGCGCCAGCAGCCCCCGGACTAGCCGACAGGCGGGGGAGCAGTACTTC. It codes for CASSPRTSRQAGEQYF.

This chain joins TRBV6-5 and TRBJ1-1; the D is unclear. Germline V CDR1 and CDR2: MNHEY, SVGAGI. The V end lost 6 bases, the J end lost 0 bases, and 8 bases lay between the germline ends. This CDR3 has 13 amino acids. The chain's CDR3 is CASRRAMNTEAFF. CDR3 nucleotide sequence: TGTGCCAGCAGAAGAGCAATGAACACTGAAGCTTTCTTT.

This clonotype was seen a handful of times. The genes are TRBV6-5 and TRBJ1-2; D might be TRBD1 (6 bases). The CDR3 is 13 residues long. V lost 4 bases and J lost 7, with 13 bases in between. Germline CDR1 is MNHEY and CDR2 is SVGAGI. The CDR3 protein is CASSWDISAGYTF. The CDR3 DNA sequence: TGTGCCAGCAGTTGGGACATTTCGGCTGGCTACACCTTC.

The CDR3 nucleotides read TGTGCCAGCAGCCCCACGGGGTGGGGGAGGGCCTACAATGAGCAGTTCTTC. Translation: CASSPTGWGRAYNEQFF. The gene calls are TRBV3-1 and TRBJ2-1; 7 bases match TRBD2. This CDR3 spans 17 amino acids. V lost 4 bases and J lost 2; bases outside the gene matches: 11. Germline CDR1 reads LGHDT; CDR2 reads YNNKEL (reference sequence).

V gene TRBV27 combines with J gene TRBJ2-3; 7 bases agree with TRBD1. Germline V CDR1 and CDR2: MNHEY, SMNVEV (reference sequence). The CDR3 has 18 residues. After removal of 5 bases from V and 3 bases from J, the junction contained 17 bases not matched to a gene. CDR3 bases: TGTGCCAGCAGTACCCGGACAGGCCACTCCGCCCCGACAGATACGCAGTATTTT. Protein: CASSTRTGHSAPTDTQYF.

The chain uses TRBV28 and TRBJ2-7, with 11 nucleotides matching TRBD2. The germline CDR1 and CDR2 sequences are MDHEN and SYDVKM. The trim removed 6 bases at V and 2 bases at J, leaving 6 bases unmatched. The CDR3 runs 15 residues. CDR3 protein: CASRFGLAGTYEQYF. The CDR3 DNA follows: TGTGCCAGCAGATTTGGACTAGCGGGCACCTACGAGCAGTACTTC.

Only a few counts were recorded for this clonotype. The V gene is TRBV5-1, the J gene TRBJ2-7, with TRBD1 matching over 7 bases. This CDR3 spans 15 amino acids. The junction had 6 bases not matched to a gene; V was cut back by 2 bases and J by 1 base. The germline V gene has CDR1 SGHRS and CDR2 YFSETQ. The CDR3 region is CASSLPRDSSYEQYF. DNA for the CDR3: TGCGCCAGCAGCTTACCCCGGGACAGTTCCTACGAGCAGTACTTC.

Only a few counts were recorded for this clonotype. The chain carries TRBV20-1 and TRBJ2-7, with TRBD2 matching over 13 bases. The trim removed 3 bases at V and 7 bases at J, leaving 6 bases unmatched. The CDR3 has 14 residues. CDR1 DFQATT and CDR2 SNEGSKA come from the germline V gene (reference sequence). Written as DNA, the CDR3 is TGCAGTGCTAGGTCTGGACTAGCGGGAGTTGAGCAGTACTTC. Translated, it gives CSARSGLAGVEQYF.

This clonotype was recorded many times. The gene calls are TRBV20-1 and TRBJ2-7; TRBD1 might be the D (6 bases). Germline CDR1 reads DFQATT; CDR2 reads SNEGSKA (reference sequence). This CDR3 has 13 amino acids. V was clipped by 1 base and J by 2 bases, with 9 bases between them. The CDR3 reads CSARGQVAYEQYF. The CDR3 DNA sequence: TGCAGTGCTAGAGGACAGGTGGCCTACGAGCAGTACTTC.

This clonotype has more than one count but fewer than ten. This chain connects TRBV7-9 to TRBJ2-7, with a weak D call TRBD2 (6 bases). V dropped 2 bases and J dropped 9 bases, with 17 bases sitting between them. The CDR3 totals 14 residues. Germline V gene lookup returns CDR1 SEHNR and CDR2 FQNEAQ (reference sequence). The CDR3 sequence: CASSLNVPAEGQYF. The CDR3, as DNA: TGTGCCAGCAGCTTAAATGTCCCCGCGGAGGGGCAGTACTTC.